This TCR beta chain comes out of a study of shared clonotypes between healthy human individuals. Trimming shortened V by 0 bases and J by 8 bases, and 14 bases separated the two germline ends. Germline CDR1 SGHRS, CDR2 YFSETQ. The CDR3 sequence is 15 residues long. Repertoires were generated with immunoSEQ multiplex PCR, while TCRdb's copy carries only in-frame clones and drops some. The table shows roughly 2 million clones, with approximately 95% occurring only once. The V gene is TRBV5-1, the J gene TRBJ2-2; D is ambiguous. Sequencing input: naive CD4+ T cells sorted from blood. The sample's subset: CD45RA+ positively selected. This receptor was identified in a man aged 18-30 years in good health. The CDR3 DNA follows: TGCGCCAGCAGCTTGGCCAGTCCAAGTACGGGGGAGCTGTTTTTT. This gives the protein CASSLASPSTGELFF.